The next 15 T cell receptor beta chains were all read from a single sample in a study of T cells in Graves' hyperthyroidism and ophthalmopathy. Amplification targeted TCR beta CDR3 regions from RNA transcripts. RT-PCR in the first round (using the HTBI primer set) targeted the TCR CDR3. TCRdb called the multiplex PCR reads again in MiXCR, with one record for every CDR3 protein. This table has fewer than 550,000 distinct CDR3 sequences, approximately 15% appearing once. The sample consisted of blood. The receptor set was obtained from a woman aged 18-29 years with Graves' hyperthyroidism.

This clonotype has at least ten counts. J is TRBJ2-1 and V is TRBV7-9; D gene uncertain. Germline V gene data show CDR1 as SEHNR and CDR2 as FQNEAQ (reference sequence). Deletions cut 2 bases from V and 10 bases from J, with 9 bases between. The CDR3 consists of 12 residues. The CDR3 spells CASSLKGREQFF. In DNA form, the CDR3 reads TGTGCCAGCAGCTTAAAGGGTCGAGAGCAGTTCTTC.

This clonotype came up many times. CDR3 sequence (DNA): TGCAGTGCTAGTGGCGCTAGCGCGATCCAAGAGACCCAGTACTTC. It translates to CSASGASAIQETQYF. The chain recombines TRBV20-1 with TRBJ2-5, with D possibly matching TRBD2 (6 bases). Trimming cost V 3 bases and J 1 base, with 15 bases left between them. Germline V gene sequence: CDR1 DFQATT, CDR2 SNEGSKA (reference sequence). The CDR3 extends over 15 amino acids.

The chain is built from TRBV5-1 and TRBJ2-1; 9 bases are shared with TRBD1. Per the germline V gene, CDR1 is SGHRS and CDR2 is YFSETQ. There are 14 residues in the CDR3. V shed 4 bases, J shed 5 bases, and the junction held 4 bases outside the gene matches. The CDR3 nucleotides read TGCGCCAGCAGCATCCGGACAGGGGACAATGAGCAGTTCTTC. Translating it yields CASSIRTGDNEQFF.

This clonotype showed up just a few times. J is TRBJ1-2 and V is TRBV9; D call uncertain. CDR1 is SGDLS and CDR2 is YYNGEE in the germline V gene. CDR3 length: 15 amino acids. V was cut by 5 bases and J by 2 bases, with 16 bases left in between. The CDR3 is CASSYGRTPNYGYTF. The CDR3 region has the DNA TGTGCCAGCAGTTATGGACGGACTCCCAACTATGGCTACACCTTC.

The chain couples TRBV5-1 to TRBJ2-3; TRBD2 aligns across 10 bases. Germline trimming cut 0 bases from V and 1 base from J; bases unmatched to any gene: 5. This CDR3 comprises 17 residues. CDR1 and CDR2 (germline): SGHRS, YFSETQ. The CDR3 DNA follows: TGCGCCAGCAGCTTGGCCTCAAGCGGGAGGGGCACAGATACGCAGTATTTT. This codes for CASSLASSGRGTDTQYF.

This clonotype was found many times. The chain has TRBV29-1 and TRBJ1-2, with D possibly matching TRBD1 (6 bases). The CDR3 spans 12 residues. CDR1 and CDR2 (germline): SQVTM, ANQGSEA. V lost 6 bases and J lost 2, with 10 bases in between. CDR3 sequence (DNA): TGCAGCGTCCCAACAGGGAACTATGGCTACACCTTC. Its protein product is CSVPTGNYGYTF.

This clonotype has at least ten counts. The CDR3 coding sequence is TGTGCCAGCAGTAAGACAGCTAGCAATCAGCCCCAGCATTTT. Protein sequence: CASSKTASNQPQHF. This chain uses TRBV2 with TRBJ1-5; the D gene is possibly TRBD1 (5 bases). Germline CDR1 is SNHLY and CDR2 is FYNNEI. Trimming removed 5 bases at V and 0 bases at J, with 8 bases between. This CDR3 region has 14 residues.

This clonotype was recorded a few times. This chain links TRBV19 with TRBJ1-5; D is undetermined. The germline V and J ends were trimmed by 0 bases and 4 bases, with 7 bases remaining between them. Germline V lookup: CDR1 LNHDA, CDR2 SQIVND (reference sequence). This CDR3 is 14 amino acids long. The CDR3 sequence: CASSIDTANQPQHF. The CDR3 nucleotides are TGTGCCAGTAGTATAGACACAGCAAATCAGCCCCAGCATTTT.

This clonotype has just a few counts. V is TRBV6-1 and J is TRBJ2-2; 11 positions agree with TRBD2. Germline values: CDR1 MNHNS, CDR2 SASEGT. The J segment lost 1 base and the V segment lost 7 bases, leaving 17 bases of the junction unmatched. CDR3 size: 20 residues. The CDR3 protein is CASTPSFPHTSGRNTGELFF. Written as DNA, the CDR3 is TGTGCCAGCACTCCTTCGTTCCCCCATACTAGCGGGAGGAACACCGGGGAGCTGTTTTTT.

This clonotype was counted ten times or more. The V gene is TRBV12-3 or TRBV12-4, the J gene TRBJ2-7; 11 bases agree with TRBD2. J lost 0 bases, V lost 6 bases, and 1 base had no gene match. There are 14 residues in the CDR3. CDR3 region: CASRTSGNSYEQYF. CDR3 DNA sequence: TGTGCCAGCAGGACTAGCGGGAACTCCTACGAGCAGTACTTC.

This chain joins TRBV29-1 and TRBJ2-7; D not resolved. The V gene's germline CDR1 is SQVTM and CDR2 ANQGSEA. V was shortened by 5 bases and J by 4 bases, with 12 bases between the two germline ends. The length of the CDR3 is 12 residues. This CDR3 is CSVRESAYEQYF. DNA of the CDR3: TGCAGCGTTAGGGAATCGGCATACGAGCAGTACTTC.

This clonotype has at least ten counts. This chain connects TRBV29-1 to TRBJ1-1; D is possibly TRBD1 (5 bases). The CDR3 spans 12 residues. Germline CDR1 SQVTM, CDR2 ANQGSEA. V was trimmed by 7 bases and J by 4 bases, leaving 13 bases between them. The CDR3 here is CSAGSGGTEAFF. The CDR3 DNA sequence: TGCAGCGCGGGCTCGGGGGGCACTGAAGCTTTCTTT.

The V call is TRBV12-3 or TRBV12-4, the J call TRBJ2-3; D unresolved. V lost 0 bases and J lost 0, with 16 bases in between. This CDR3 spans 18 amino acids. CDR3 in DNA: TGTGCCAGCAGTTTAGCTTTTAGGCGCCTCCAGAGCACAGATACGCAGTATTTT. It specifies CASSLAFRRLQSTDTQYF.

This clonotype was seen a few times. An end of the junction differs from the germline gene, which may be a read error. The CDR3 loop reads CANARWTSGRPSSYDEQFF. The CDR3 DNA sequence: TGTGCCAACGCGAGGTGGACTAGCGGGAGGCCGAGCTCCTACGATGAGCAGTTCTTC. The rearrangement joins TRBV14 to TRBJ2-1; TRBD2 aligns across 14 bases. This CDR3 region has 19 residues. Germline loops: CDR1 SGHDN, CDR2 FVKESK. Complete variable domain (other parts from reference TRBV14 and TRBJ2-1): EAGVTQFPSHSVIEKGQTVTLRCDPISGHDNLYWYRRVMGKEIKFLLHFVKESKQDESGMPNNRFLAERTGGTYSTLKVQPAELEDSGVYFCANARWTSGRPSSYDEQFFGPGTRLTVL.

The V gene is TRBV28, the J gene TRBJ1-6; TRBD1 aligns across 7 bases. The germline V gene has CDR1 MDHEN and CDR2 SYDVKM. CDR3 length equals 14 residues. The J segment lost 8 bases and the V segment lost 7 bases, leaving 8 bases of the junction unmatched. Here the CDR3 DNA reads TGTGCCAGCACCAGACAGGGACAATATTCACCCCTCCACTTT. It encodes CASTRQGQYSPLHF.